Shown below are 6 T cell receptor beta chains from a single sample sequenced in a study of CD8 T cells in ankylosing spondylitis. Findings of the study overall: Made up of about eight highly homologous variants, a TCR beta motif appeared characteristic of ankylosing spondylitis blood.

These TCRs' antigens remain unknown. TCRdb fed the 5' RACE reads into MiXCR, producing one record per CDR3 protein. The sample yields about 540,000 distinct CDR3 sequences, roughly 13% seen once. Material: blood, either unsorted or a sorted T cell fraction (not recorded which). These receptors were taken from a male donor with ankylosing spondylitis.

The CDR3 spells CASSQGTTNYEQYV. The CDR3 nucleotides are TGTGCCAGCAGCCAGGGGACTACCAACTACGAGCAGTACGTC. The chain links TRBV3-1 to TRBJ2-7, with TRBD2 identical over 7 bases. The trim removed 3 bases at V and 3 bases at J, leaving 5 bases unmatched. Per germline, CDR1 LGHDT and CDR2 YNNKEL (reference sequence). The CDR3 is 14 amino acids.

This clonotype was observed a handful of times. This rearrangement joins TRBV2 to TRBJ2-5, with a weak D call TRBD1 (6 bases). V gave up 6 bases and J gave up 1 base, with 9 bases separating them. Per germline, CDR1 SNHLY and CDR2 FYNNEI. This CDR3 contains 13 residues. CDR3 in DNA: TGTGCCAGCAGAGCGACAGGCCAAGAGACCCAGTACTTC. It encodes CASRATGQETQYF.

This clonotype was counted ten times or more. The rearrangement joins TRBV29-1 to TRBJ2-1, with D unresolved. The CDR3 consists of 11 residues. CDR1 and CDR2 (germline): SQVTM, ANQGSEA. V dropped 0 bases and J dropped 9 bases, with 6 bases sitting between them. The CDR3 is CSVEESLEQFF. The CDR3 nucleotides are TGCAGCGTTGAAGAAAGCCTTGAGCAGTTCTTC.

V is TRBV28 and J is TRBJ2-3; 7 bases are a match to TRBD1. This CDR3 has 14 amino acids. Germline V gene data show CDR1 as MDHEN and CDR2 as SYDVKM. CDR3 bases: TGTGCGGGGACAGTAGACTGGGGCACAGATACGCAGTATTTT. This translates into CAGTVDWGTDTQYF.

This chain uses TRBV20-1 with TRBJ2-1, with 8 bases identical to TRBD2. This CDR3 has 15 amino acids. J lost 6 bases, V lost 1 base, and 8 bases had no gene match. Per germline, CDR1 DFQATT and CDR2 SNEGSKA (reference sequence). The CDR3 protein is CSARVETAGGNEQFF. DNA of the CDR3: TGCAGTGCTAGAGTGGAAACGGCGGGAGGCAATGAGCAGTTCTTC.

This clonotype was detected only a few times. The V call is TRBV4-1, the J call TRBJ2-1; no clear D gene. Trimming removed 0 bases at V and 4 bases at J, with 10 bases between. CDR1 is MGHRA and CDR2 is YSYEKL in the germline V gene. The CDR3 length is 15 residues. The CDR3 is CASSQDRSKYNEQFF. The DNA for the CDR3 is TGCGCCAGCAGCCAAGATCGGTCGAAATACAATGAGCAGTTCTTC.